These 4 T cell receptor beta chains originate from one sample sequenced in a study of blood T cell repertoires in COVID-19 (dated by TCRdb to 2018 to 2021). The method was the immunoSEQ multiplex PCR assay. The source is immuneACCESS, and TCRdb retained only in-frame sequences with V and J called. Part of the clones is not carried over; for the studies checked, unresolved V genes explain less than half of this, and the remainder is unexplained. This sample is represented by around 290,000 clones; about 89% of them were singletons. The ten largest clonotypes hold about 4.6% of the sample. Material: peripheral blood. These receptors all come from a middle-aged man with acute or convalescent COVID-19.

The chain employs TRBV19 and TRBJ2-7, with D unresolved. The V end was cut by 5 bases, the J end by 1 base, with 9 bases between. In germline, CDR1 is LNHDA, CDR2 SQIVND (reference sequence). The CDR3 runs to 13 residues. CDR3 coding DNA: TGTGCCAGTAGTTTCACGGGTTCCTACGAGCAGTACTTC. It translates to CASSFTGSYEQYF.

The gene calls are TRBV7-2 and TRBJ2-7; TRBD2 aligns across 15 bases. The CDR3 has 16 amino acids. Trimming cost V 3 bases and J 7 bases; bases outside gene matches: 7. Germline assignment: CDR1 SGHTA and CDR2 FQGNSA. CDR3 coding DNA: TGTGCCAGCAGCTTCGAGAGGACTAGCGGGGGGGCGGAGCAGTACTTC. It is translated as CASSFERTSGGAEQYF.

This clone has a single count. The chain couples TRBV9 to TRBJ1-4; tentatively, D is TRBD1 (5 bases). Germline V CDR1 and CDR2: SGDLS, YYNGEE. Trimming stripped 0 bases from V and 5 bases from J, with 11 bases between. The CDR3 spans 15 residues. The CDR3 DNA is TGTGCCAGCAGCGTAGGTGCAGGGTTGAATGAAAAACTGTTTTTT. Protein product: CASSVGAGLNEKLFF.

This clone was seen a few times. V is TRBV6-1 and J is TRBJ1-5; 8 bases are shared with TRBD1. The CDR3 has 15 residues. CDR1 MNHNS and CDR2 SASEGT come from the germline V gene. Trimming at V came to 3 bases and at J to 3 bases, leaving 4 bases not matched to a gene. CDR3 residues: CASSEGRGLNQPQHF. For the CDR3, the DNA is TGTGCCAGCAGTGAGGGCAGGGGGCTCAATCAGCCCCAGCATTTT.